The 4 T cell receptor beta chains below were found in one sample sequenced in a study of shared clonotypes between healthy human individuals. Assay used: immunoSEQ multiplex PCR; TCRdb lists only in-frame clones, some missing. The sample has some 2,000,000 clones, approximately 95% seen once. Sequencing input: naive CD4+ T cells sorted from blood. As to subset: CD45RA+ positively selected. These receptors came from a man aged 18 to 35 in good health.

The chain has TRBV4-2 and TRBJ2-2; D remains unclear. Germline CDR1 LGHNA, CDR2 YNFKEQ. Trimming stripped 0 bases from V and 1 base from J, with 3 bases between. CDR3 length: 14 amino acids. This CDR3 reads CASSQELNTGELFF. The CDR3 DNA reads TGTGCCAGCAGCCAAGAATTGAACACCGGGGAGCTGTTTTTT.

As to this clone: Different DNA sequences within this sample yield the same CDR3. J is TRBJ2-2 and V is TRBV5-1; possibly TRBD1 for D (5 bases). This CDR3 spans 15 amino acids. Germline CDR1 reads SGHRS; CDR2 reads YFSETQ. Trimming shortened V by 0 bases and J by 3 bases, and 9 bases separated the two germline ends. CDR3 in amino acids: CASSLGQGYTGELFF. In DNA form, the CDR3 reads TGCGCCAGCAGCTTGGGGCAGGGATACACCGGGGAGCTGTTTTTT.

This chain connects TRBV6-5 to TRBJ2-1; D is ambiguous. Germline V gene lookup returns CDR1 MNHEY and CDR2 SVGAGI. The CDR3 spans 12 residues. Trimming pared 6 bases from V and 9 bases from J, leaving 12 bases between. CDR3: CASSRRMTEQFF. DNA of the CDR3: TGTGCCAGCAGCCGTCGTATGACTGAGCAGTTCTTC.

The chain is built from TRBV2 and TRBJ1-6; D unclear. Trimming took 5 bases from V and 6 from J, leaving 8 bases between them. Germline CDR1 and CDR2: SNHLY and FYNNEI. The CDR3 consists of 13 residues. CDR3 residues: CASSRGVNSPLHF. CDR3 sequence (DNA): TGTGCCAGCAGTCGTGGTGTTAATTCACCCCTCCACTTT.